This T cell receptor beta chain was recorded in a study of neoadjuvant anti-PD-1 for oral cavity cancer. Study-wide context: Patients mostly received three to four biweekly nivolumab doses at 3 mg/kg before surgery. Patients without progression received a fourth nivolumab dose around day 43, then surgical resection on days 50-56.

Overall study findings and caveats: Only a few patients per response group were TCR-analyzed; validation needed. After neoadjuvant nivolumab, PBMC T cell clonality was significantly higher in non-responders than responders.

Clones were sequenced by immunoSEQ multiplex PCR, and TCRdb holds only the in-frame ones, with some missing. The sample has about 14,000 clones, 65% to 75% seen once. Comment on this clone: Antigen unknown.

V was clipped by 11 bases and J by 8 bases; unmatched bases: 15. CDR1 is ENHRY, CDR2 SYGVKD, per germline. This CDR3 comprises 14 residues. The sequence was collected from a person between 35 and 79 years old with oral cavity squamous cell carcinoma. The rearrangement joins TRBV10-3 to TRBJ2-1, with 7 bases that match TRBD2. Here the sequenced sample was PBMCs, taken before nivolumab (anti-PD-1) treatment. CDR3: CASRGTGRGDEQFF. CDR3 in DNA: TGTGCCTCACGGGGGACTGGGAGGGGTGATGAGCAGTTCTTC.